A selection of T cell receptor beta chains follows, all from one sample in a study of cytomegalovirus exposure and HLA in healthy donors. Assay: immunoSEQ multiplex PCR; the TCRdb copy retains only in-frame clones and omits some. There are approximately 49,000 clones in the sample; about 90% occur only once, and about 1.5% lies in the top ten. The material sequenced was PBMCs. These receptors all stem from a man between 18 and 35 years old in good health and CMV-seronegative. CDR3s include the opening cysteine and the closing phenylalanine or tryptophan. The D gene is left open where the match is weak. Clone size is shown for a subset of rows, as once, few, many or a class of expanded clone.

size,J,V,D,CDR3,DNA
NA,TRBJ2-3,TRBV6-4,NA,CASSKTSGSGDTQYF,TGTGCCAGCAGTAAGACTAGTGGGAGTGGAGATACGCAGTATTTT
once,TRBJ2-7,TRBV9,TRBD2,CASSVGLADSYEQYF,TGTGCCAGCAGCGTAGGACTAGCAGACTCCTACGAGCAGTACTTC
NA,TRBJ2-2,TRBV7-3,NA,CASRTGTLNTGELFF,TGTGCCAGCAGAACCGGGACTCTGAACACCGGGGAGCTGTTTTTT
NA,TRBJ1-2,TRBV10-3,TRBD1,CATGTGTLSTF,TGTGCCACAGGGACAGGAACGCTCTCCACCTTC
NA,TRBJ2-2,TRBV11-2,NA,CASSLNRVRELFF,TGTGCCAGCAGCTTAAACAGGGTCCGGGAGCTGTTTTTT
NA,TRBJ1-5,TRBV27,NA,CASSLAKGVGQPQHF,TGTGCCAGCAGTCTAGCCAAGGGGGTCGGTCAGCCCCAGCATTTT
NA,TRBJ1-2,TRBV7-9,NA,CASSLGSGYGYTF,TGTGCCAGCAGCTTAGGCTCAGGCTATGGCTACACCTTC
few,TRBJ2-7,TRBV5-1,TRBD1,CASSLGTEPYEQYF,TGCGCCAGCAGTCTGGGGACAGAACCCTACGAGCAGTACTTC
NA,TRBJ2-1,TRBV11-2,TRBD2,CASSPAGGLEQFF,TGTGCCAGCAGCCCTGCGGGAGGGCTTGAGCAGTTCTTC
NA,TRBJ2-7,TRBV5-5,NA,CASSKIIAVLGGEQYF,TGTGCCAGCAGCAAGATAATAGCGGTCCTCGGGGGCGAGCAGTACTTC
NA,TRBJ2-5,TRBV29-1,TRBD2,CSVPAGSVETQYF,TGCAGCGTACCAGCGGGATCTGTGGAGACCCAGTACTTC
NA,TRBJ1-1,TRBV28,NA,CASRYPGAASNTEAFF,TGTGCCAGCAGGTATCCAGGGGCCGCTTCGAACACTGAAGCTTTCTTT
NA,TRBJ1-1,TRBV28,NA,CASDLGGRRTEAFF,TGTGCCAGCGACTTGGGAGGGCGGAGGACTGAAGCTTTCTTT
NA,TRBJ2-7,TRBV5-1,NA,CASSLGIQVSYEQYF,TGCGCCAGCAGCTTGGGTATCCAGGTATCCTACGAGCAGTACTTC
NA,TRBJ1-5,TRBV27,TRBD1,CASVGTVSNQPQHF,TGTGCCAGCGTAGGGACAGTGAGCAATCAGCCCCAGCATTTT
once,TRBJ2-7,TRBV11-3,NA,CASRLFDSFEQYF,TGTGCCAGCAGGCTTTTTGATAGTTTCGAGCAGTACTTC
NA,TRBJ1-4,TRBV28,TRBD1,CASSLGTGAQKLFF,TGTGCCAGCAGTCTCGGGACAGGAGCGCAAAAACTGTTTTTT
NA,TRBJ2-1,TRBV7-6,TRBD2,CASSSVAGGHYNEQFF,TGTGCCAGCAGCTCAGTAGCGGGAGGGCATTACAATGAGCAGTTCTTC
NA,TRBJ2-7,TRBV7-8,TRBD1,CASSPGQGPYEQYF,TGTGCCAGCAGCCCCGGACAGGGGCCCTACGAGCAGTACTTC
NA,TRBJ1-4,TRBV29-1,NA,CSVDYSGDNDEKLFF,TGCAGCGTTGATTATTCAGGGGATAACGATGAAAAACTGTTTTTT
NA,TRBJ1-4,TRBV5-4,TRBD1,CASSFRQGGYNEKLFF,TGTGCCAGCAGCTTCAGACAGGGAGGCTATAATGAAAAACTGTTTTTT
NA,TRBJ2-7,TRBV28,NA,CATRGIWKGSYEQYF,TGTGCCACCCGGGGGATATGGAAGGGATCCTACGAGCAGTACTTC
NA,TRBJ2-1,TRBV28,TRBD1,CASSKQQGAVAYNEQFF,TGTGCCAGCAGTAAACAACAGGGGGCAGTTGCCTACAATGAGCAGTTCTTC
NA,TRBJ1-1,TRBV5-1,NA,CASSSQGIAEAFF,TGCGCCAGCAGCTCACAGGGTATCGCTGAAGCTTTCTTT
NA,TRBJ2-3,TRBV7-6,NA,CASSSRGGNTDTQYF,TGTGCCAGCAGCTCGAGGGGAGGTAACACAGATACGCAGTATTTT
NA,TRBJ2-1,TRBV5-1,TRBD2,CASSFGLAGGMNGEQFF,TGCGCCAGCAGCTTCGGACTAGCGGGAGGTATGAATGGTGAGCAGTTCTTC
NA,TRBJ2-2,TRBV9,TRBD2,CASSPNVAGVDGELFF,TGTGCCAGCAGCCCCAACGTAGCGGGAGTGGACGGGGAGCTGTTTTTT
once,TRBJ2-2,TRBV4-3,NA,CASSQEPRINTGELFF,TGCGCCAGCAGCCAAGAACCCAGGATTAACACCGGGGAGCTGTTTTTT
NA,TRBJ1-5,TRBV28,TRBD1,CASSPPPGGRNQPQHF,TGTGCCAGCAGTCCCCCCCCAGGGGGCCGCAATCAGCCCCAGCATTTT
NA,TRBJ2-1,TRBV28,TRBD2,CASSFVAQQTSGRAYEQFF,TGTGCCAGCAGTTTCGTGGCCCAACAGACTAGCGGGAGGGCGTATGAGCAGTTCTTC
NA,TRBJ2-1,TRBV5-1,TRBD1,CASSSGQGEEQFF,TGCGCCAGCAGCTCGGGACAGGGGGAAGAGCAGTTCTTC
NA,TRBJ2-1,TRBV7-9,TRBD1,CASSLNVWDRNNEQFF,TGTGCCAGCAGCTTAAATGTGTGGGACAGGAACAATGAGCAGTTCTTC
NA,TRBJ2-1,TRBV18,TRBD2,CASSPPSGRRFF,TGTGCCAGCTCACCACCTAGCGGGAGGCGGTTCTTC
NA,TRBJ2-2,TRBV28,TRBD1,CASSPWQGANTGELFF,TGTGCCAGCAGCCCCTGGCAGGGGGCGAACACCGGGGAGCTGTTTTTT
NA,TRBJ2-2,TRBV19,TRBD1,CASRGQIVNTGELFF,TGTGCCAGCAGGGGACAGATCGTAAACACCGGGGAGCTGTTTTTT
NA,TRBJ2-7,TRBV10-1,NA,CASSDPRGSGYEQYF,TGCGCCAGCAGTGACCCTAGGGGGAGCGGCTACGAGCAGTACTTC
NA,TRBJ2-2,TRBV11-2,TRBD1,CASSLQGGGTGRTGELFF,TGTGCCAGCAGCTTACAGGGGGGCGGGACAGGGCGCACCGGGGAGCTGTTTTTT
NA,TRBJ1-1,TRBV28,TRBD1,CASSTPGQGWTEAFF,TGTGCCAGCAGTACTCCGGGACAGGGATGGACTGAAGCTTTCTTT
NA,TRBJ1-2,TRBV10-2,TRBD1,CASTIGGQGASGYTF,TGCGCCAGCACCATTGGGGGACAGGGGGCTTCTGGCTACACCTTC
NA,TRBJ2-5,TRBV5-1,NA,CASTPDGEETQYF,TGCGCCAGCACCCCCGACGGGGAAGAGACCCAGTACTTC
once,TRBJ2-5,TRBV30,TRBD2,CAWSPPTSGGVAQYF,TGTGCCTGGAGTCCCCCGACTAGCGGGGGCGTGGCCCAGTACTTC
NA,TRBJ2-2,TRBV27,NA,CASSFARGELFF,TGTGCCAGCAGTTTCGCTCGGGGGGAGCTGTTTTTT
NA,TRBJ2-3,TRBV19,NA,CASREKGETDTQYF,TGTGCCAGTAGGGAGAAGGGAGAGACAGATACGCAGTATTTT
NA,TRBJ2-1,TRBV9,TRBD1,CASSADREADNEQFF,TGTGCCAGCAGTGCCGACAGGGAAGCCGACAATGAGCAGTTCTTC